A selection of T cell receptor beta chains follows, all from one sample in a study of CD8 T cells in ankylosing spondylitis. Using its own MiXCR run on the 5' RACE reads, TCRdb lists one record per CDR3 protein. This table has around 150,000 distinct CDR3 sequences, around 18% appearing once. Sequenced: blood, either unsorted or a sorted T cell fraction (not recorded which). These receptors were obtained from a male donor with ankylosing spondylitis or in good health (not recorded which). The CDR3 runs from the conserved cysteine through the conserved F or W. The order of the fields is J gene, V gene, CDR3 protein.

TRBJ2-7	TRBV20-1	CSAIPPYTTYEQYF
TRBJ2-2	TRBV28	CASSLLASGSTGELFF
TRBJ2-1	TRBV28	CASSLRRLAGVDRKNEQFF
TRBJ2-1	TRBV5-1	CASSDQGLPSEQFF
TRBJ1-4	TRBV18	CASSPRGGRVEKLFF
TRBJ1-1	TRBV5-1	CASTVQGGTEAFF
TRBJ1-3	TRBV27	CASSSEPSGNTIYF
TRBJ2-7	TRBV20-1	CSARDHGGSFSEQYF
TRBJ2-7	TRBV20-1	CSANLRDRGSFNEQYF
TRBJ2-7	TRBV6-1	CASSPTSGSYEQYF
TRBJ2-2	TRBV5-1	CASSLGQRVTGELFF
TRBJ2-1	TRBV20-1	CSASWARNEQFF
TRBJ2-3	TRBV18	CASSPFSADTQYF
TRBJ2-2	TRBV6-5	CASSYSHRRDTGELFF
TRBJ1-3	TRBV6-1	CASSPGGDLGNTIYF
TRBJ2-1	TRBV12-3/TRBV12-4	CASSFGQGIGEQFF
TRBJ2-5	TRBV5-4	CASSLGASQETQYF
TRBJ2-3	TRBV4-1	CASSQEGLAGSTDTQYF
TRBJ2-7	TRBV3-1	CASSQAGEQYF
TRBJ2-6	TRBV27	CASSPRTGTGANVLTF
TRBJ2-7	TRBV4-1	CASSSRQGANAYEQYF
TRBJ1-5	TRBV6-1	CASSGPPWSQPQHF
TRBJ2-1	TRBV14	CASSTGSSTGNEQFF
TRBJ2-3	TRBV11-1	CASSFVGNTDTQYF
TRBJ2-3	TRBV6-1	CASRERGWGTDTQYF
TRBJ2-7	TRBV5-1	CASSLTSGRTYEQYF
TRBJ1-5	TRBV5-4	CASPDRIVSNQPQHF
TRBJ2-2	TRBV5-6	CASSFTTGELFF
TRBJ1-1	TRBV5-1	CASSLEGTQQNTEAFF
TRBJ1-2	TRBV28	CASSSPRTGGNYGYTF
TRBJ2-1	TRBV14	CASSGDPSGLYNEQFF
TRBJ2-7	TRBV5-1	CASKQPGQGSEQYF
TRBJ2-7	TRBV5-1	CASSQTWTGAYEQYF
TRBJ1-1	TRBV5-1	CASSLQARDTEAFF
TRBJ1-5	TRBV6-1	CASSNDNVNQPQHF
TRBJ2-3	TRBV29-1	CSVTGTSGRARDAQYF
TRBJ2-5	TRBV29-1	CSALTGGETQYF
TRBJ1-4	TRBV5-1	CASSLDLTTNEKLFF
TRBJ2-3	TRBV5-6	CASSLLLGAADTQYF
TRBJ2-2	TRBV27	CASSISGMNTGELFF
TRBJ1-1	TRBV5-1	CASSFGLQGGGTEAFF
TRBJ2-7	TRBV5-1	CASSRDLSPRDYEQYF
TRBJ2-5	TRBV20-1	CSAPPARAGQQYF
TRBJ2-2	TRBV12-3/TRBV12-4	CASTRDTNTGELFF
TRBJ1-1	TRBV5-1	CASSLGAFTEAFF
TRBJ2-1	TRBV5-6	CASSLGLAGGTEQFF
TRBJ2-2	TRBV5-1	CASRASGNHGELFF
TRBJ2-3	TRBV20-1	CSAPPAGPTDTQYF
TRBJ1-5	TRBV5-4	CVSSFGGQAYQPQHF
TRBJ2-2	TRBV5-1	CASSSLGSVDTGELFF
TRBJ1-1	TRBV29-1	CSVDEGMRAFF
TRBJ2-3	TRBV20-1	CSASRLAGATSTDTQYF
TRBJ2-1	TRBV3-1	CASSQLAGVSYNEQFF
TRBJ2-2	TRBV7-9	CASSPALPNTGELFF
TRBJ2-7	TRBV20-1	CSARDGTAASYEQYF
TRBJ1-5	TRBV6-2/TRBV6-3	CASSYYFGNYSNQPQHF
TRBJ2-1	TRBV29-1	CSVEDWLAWEQFF
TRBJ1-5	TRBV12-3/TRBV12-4	CASSFLRGESPQHF
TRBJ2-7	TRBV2	CASSDPSESSYEQYF